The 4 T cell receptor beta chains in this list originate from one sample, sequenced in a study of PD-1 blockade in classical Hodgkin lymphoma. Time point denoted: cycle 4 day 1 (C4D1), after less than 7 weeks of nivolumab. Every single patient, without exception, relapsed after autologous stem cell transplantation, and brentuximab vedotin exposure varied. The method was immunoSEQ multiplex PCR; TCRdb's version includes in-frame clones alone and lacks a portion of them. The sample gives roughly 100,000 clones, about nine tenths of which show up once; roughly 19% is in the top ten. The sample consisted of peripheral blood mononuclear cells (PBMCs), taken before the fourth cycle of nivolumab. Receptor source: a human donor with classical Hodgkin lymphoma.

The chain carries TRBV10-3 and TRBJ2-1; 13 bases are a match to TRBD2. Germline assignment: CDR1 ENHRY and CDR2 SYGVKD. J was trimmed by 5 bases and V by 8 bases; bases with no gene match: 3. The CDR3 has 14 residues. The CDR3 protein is CAIAGLAGHNEQFF. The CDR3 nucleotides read TGTGCCATCGCGGGACTAGCGGGGCACAATGAGCAGTTCTTC.

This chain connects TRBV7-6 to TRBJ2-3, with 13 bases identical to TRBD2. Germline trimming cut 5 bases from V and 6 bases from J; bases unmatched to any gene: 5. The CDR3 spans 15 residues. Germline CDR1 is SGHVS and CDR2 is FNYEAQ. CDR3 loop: CASSPQTSGGDTQYF. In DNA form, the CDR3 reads TGTGCCAGCAGCCCCCAGACTAGCGGGGGGGATACGCAGTATTTT.

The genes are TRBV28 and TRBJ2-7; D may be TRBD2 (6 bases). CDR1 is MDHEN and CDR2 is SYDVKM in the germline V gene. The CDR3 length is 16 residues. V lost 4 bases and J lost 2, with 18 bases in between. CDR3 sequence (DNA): TGTGCCAGCAGTTCTACCTTGGGACGGACTACCTACGAGCAGTACTTC. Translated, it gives CASSSTLGRTTYEQYF.

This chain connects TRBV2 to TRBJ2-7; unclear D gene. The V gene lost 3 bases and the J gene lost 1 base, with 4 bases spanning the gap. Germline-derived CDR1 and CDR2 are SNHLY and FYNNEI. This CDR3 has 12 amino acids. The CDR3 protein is CASSDKSYEQYF. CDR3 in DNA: TGTGCCAGCAGTGATAAGTCCTACGAGCAGTACTTC. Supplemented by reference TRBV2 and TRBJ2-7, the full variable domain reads EPEVTQTPSHQVTQMGQEVILRCVPISNHLYFYWYRQILGQKVEFLVSFYNNEISEKSEIFDDQFSVERPDGSNFTLKIRSTKLEDSAMYFCASSDKSYEQYFGPGTRLTVT.